Sequencing of this T cell receptor (beta chain) was carried out in a study of stem cell transplantation in POMP-related autoinflammatory disease. This clone showed up just once. Generated by immunoSEQ multiplex PCR, the TCRdb table keeps only in-frame clones and is missing some. This sample yields approximately 65,000 clones, of which under 95% are seen a single time; about 0.7% belongs to the top ten. Material: CD4+ T cells from PBMCs, obtained after stem cell transplantation. The origin of this receptor is a human patient with POMP-related autoinflammation and immune dysregulation (PRAID). Part of the T cells may come from the graft donor.

The DNA for the CDR3 is TGTGCCAGCAGTGAATGGCCCCAAGAGACCCAGTACTTC. It is translated as CASSEWPQETQYF. The chain uses TRBV25-1 and TRBJ2-5; D is unresolved. V was cut by 1 base and J by 1 base, with 4 bases left in between. Looked up from germline, CDR1 is MGHDK and CDR2 is SYGVNS. The CDR3 is made up of 13 amino acids.